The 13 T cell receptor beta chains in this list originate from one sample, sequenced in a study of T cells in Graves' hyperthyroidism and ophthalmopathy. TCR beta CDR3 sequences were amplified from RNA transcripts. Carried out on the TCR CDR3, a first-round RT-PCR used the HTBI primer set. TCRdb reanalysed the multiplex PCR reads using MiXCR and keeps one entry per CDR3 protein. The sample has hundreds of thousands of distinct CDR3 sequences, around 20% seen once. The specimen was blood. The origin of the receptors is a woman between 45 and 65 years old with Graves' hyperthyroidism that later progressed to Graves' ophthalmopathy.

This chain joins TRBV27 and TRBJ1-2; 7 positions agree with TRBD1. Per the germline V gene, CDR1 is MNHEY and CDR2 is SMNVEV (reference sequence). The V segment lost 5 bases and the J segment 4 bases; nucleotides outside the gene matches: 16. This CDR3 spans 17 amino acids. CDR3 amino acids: CASSSSYRQGASYGYTF. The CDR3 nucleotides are TGTGCCAGCAGTAGCAGTTATCGACAGGGAGCCTCCTATGGCTACACCTTC.

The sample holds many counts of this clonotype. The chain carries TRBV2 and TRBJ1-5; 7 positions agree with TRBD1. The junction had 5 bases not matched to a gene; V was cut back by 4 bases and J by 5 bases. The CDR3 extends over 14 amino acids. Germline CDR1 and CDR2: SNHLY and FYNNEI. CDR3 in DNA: TGTGCCAGCAGTGGACAGGGAGAGTATCAGCCCCAGCATTTT. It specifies CASSGQGEYQPQHF.

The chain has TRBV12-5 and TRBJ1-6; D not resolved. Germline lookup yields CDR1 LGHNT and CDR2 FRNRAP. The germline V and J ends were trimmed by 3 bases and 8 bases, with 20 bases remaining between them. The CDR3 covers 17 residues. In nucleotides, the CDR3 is TGTGCTAGTGGTTTCCAATTAGGGTCGCCCGTGGATTCACCCCTCCACTTT. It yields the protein CASGFQLGSPVDSPLHF.

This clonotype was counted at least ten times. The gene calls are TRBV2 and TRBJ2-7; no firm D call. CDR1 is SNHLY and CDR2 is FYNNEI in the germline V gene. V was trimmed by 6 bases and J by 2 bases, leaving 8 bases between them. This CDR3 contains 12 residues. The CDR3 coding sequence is TGTGCCAGCAGATCAGCGACCTACGAGCAGTACTTC. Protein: CASRSATYEQYF. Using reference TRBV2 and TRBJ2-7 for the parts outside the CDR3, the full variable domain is EPEVTQTPSHQVTQMGQEVILRCVPISNHLYFYWYRQILGQKVEFLVSFYNNEISEKSEIFDDQFSVERPDGSNFTLKIRSTKLEDSAMYFCASRSATYEQYFGPGTRLTVT.

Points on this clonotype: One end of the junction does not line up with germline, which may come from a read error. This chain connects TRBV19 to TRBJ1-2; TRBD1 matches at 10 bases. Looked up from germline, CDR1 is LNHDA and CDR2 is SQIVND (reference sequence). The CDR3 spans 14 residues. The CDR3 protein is CASGIDRGPYGYTF. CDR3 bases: TGTGCCAGTGGTATCGACAGGGGGCCGTATGGCTACACCTTC.

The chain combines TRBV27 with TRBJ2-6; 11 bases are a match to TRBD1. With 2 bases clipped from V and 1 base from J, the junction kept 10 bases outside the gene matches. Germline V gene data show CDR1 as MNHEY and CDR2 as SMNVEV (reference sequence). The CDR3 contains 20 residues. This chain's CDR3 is CASSLRVPGQGGSGANVLTF. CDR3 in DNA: TGTGCCAGCAGTTTAAGGGTTCCGGGACAGGGGGGATCTGGGGCCAACGTCCTGACTTTC.

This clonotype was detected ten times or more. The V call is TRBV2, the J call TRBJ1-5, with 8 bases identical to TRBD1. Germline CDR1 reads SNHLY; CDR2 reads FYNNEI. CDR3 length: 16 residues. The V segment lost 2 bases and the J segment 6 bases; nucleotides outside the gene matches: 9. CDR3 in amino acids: CASSERTGKRGQPQHF. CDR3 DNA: TGTGCCAGCAGTGAAAGGACAGGGAAAAGAGGTCAGCCCCAGCATTTT.

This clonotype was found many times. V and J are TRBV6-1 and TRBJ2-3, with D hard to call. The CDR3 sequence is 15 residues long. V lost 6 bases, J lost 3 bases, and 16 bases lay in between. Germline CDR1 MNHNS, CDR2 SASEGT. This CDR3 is CASRNRLVKTDTQYF. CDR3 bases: TGTGCCAGCAGGAACAGATTGGTAAAGACAGATACGCAGTATTTT.

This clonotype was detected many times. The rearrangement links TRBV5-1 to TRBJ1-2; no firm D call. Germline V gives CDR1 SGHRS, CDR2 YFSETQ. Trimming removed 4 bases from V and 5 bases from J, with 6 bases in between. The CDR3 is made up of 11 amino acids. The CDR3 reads CASSTWYGYTF. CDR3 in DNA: TGCGCCAGCAGCACGTGGTATGGCTACACCTTC.

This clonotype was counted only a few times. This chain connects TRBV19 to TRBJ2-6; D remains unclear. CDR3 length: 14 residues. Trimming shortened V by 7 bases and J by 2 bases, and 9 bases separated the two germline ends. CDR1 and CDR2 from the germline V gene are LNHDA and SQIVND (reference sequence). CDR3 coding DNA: TGTGCCAGTACTCCCGTGGCTGGGGCCAACGTCCTGACTTTC. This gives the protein CASTPVAGANVLTF.

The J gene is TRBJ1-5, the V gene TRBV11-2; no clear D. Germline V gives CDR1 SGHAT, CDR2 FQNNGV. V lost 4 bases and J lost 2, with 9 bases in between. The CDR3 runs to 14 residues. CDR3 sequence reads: CASSSSLGNQPQHF. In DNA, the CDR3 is TGTGCCAGCAGCTCATCTTTGGGCAATCAGCCCCAGCATTTT.

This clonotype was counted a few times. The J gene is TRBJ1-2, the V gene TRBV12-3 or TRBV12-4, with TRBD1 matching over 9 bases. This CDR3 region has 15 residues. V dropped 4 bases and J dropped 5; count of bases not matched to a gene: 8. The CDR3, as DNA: TGTGCCAGCAGTTCCCGGGACAGGGTCAGTTATGGCTACACCTTC. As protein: CASSSRDRVSYGYTF.

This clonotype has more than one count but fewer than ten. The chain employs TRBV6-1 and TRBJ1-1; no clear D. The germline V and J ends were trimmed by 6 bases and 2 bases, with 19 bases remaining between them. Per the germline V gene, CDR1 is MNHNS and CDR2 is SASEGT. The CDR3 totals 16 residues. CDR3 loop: CASRLDERHFNTEAFF. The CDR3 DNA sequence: TGTGCCAGCAGATTAGATGAGCGGCACTTTAACACTGAAGCTTTCTTT.